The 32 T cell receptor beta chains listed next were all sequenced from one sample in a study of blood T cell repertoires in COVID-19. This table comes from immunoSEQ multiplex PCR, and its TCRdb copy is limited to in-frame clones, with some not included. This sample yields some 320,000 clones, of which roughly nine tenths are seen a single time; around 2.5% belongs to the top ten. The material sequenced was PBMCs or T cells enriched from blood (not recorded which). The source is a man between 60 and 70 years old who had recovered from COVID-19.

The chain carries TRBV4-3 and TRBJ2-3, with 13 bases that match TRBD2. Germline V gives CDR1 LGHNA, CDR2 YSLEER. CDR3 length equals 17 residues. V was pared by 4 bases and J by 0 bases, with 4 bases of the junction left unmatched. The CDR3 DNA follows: TGCGCCAGCAGCCTGACTAGCGGGGGGCTGAGCACAGATACGCAGTATTTT. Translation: CASSLTSGGLSTDTQYF.

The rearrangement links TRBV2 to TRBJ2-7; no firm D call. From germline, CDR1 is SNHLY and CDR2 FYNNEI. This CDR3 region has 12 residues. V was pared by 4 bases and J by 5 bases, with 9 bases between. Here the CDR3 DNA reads TGTGCCAGCAGTGGGCCGTACCACGAGCAGTACTTC. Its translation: CASSGPYHEQYF.

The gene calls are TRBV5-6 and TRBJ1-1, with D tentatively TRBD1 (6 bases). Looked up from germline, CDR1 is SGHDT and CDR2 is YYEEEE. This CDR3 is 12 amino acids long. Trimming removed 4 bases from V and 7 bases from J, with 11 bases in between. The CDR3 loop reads CASSLTGFEAFF. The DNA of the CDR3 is TGTGCCAGCAGCCTCACAGGGTTTGAAGCTTTCTTT.

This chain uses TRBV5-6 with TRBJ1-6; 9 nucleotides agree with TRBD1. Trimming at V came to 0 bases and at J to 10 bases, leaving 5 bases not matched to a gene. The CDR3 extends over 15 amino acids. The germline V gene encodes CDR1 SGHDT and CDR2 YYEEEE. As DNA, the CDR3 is TGTGCCAGCAGCTTGGCGGGGACAGGGCGGTCACCCCTCCACTTT. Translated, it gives CASSLAGTGRSPLHF.

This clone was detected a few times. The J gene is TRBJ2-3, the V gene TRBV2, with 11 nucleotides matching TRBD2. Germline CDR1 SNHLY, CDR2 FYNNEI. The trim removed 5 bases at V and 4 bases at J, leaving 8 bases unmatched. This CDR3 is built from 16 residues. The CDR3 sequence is CASSPGTSGFSDTQYF. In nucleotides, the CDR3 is TGTGCCAGCAGTCCCGGGACTAGCGGCTTCTCAGATACGCAGTATTTT.

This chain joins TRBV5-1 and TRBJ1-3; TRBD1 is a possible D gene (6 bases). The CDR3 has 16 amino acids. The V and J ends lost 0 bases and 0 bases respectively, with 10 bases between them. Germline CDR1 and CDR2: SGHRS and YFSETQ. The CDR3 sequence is CASSLVGALSGNTIYF. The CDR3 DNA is TGCGCCAGCAGCTTGGTGGGGGCCCTCTCTGGAAACACCATATATTTT. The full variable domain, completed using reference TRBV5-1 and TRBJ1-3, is KAGVTQTPRYLIKTRGQQVTLSCSPISGHRSVSWYQQTPGQGLQFLFEYFSETQRNKGNFPGRFSGRQFSNSRSEMNVSTLELGDSALYLCASSLVGALSGNTIYFGEGSWLTVV.

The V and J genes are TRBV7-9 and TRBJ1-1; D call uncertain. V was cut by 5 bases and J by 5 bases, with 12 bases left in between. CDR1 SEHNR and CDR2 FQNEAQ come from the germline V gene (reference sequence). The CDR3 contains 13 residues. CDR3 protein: CASSPSEFTEAFF. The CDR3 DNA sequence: TGTGCCAGCAGCCCCTCGGAGTTTACTGAAGCTTTCTTT.

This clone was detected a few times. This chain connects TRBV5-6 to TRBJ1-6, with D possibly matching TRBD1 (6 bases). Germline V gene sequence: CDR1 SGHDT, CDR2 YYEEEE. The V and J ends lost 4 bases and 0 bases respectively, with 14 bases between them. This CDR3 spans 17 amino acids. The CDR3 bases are TGTGCCAGCAGCGGTACAGGGCCGGGCTCCTATAATTCACCCCTCCACTTT. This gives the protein CASSGTGPGSYNSPLHF.

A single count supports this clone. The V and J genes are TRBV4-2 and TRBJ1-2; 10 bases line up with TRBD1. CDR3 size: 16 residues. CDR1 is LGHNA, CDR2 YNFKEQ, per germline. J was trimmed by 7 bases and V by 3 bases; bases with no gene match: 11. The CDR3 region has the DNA TGTGCCAGCAGCCATAGATCACGACAGGGGGCGCTTGGCTACACCTTC. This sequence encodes CASSHRSRQGALGYTF.

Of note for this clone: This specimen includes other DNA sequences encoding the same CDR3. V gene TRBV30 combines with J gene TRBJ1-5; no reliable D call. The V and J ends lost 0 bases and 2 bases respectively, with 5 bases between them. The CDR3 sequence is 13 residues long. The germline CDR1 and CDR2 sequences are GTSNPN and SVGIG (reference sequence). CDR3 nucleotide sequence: TGTGCCTGGAGTGTCTCGGGCAATCAGCCCCAGCATTTT. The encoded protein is CAWSVSGNQPQHF.

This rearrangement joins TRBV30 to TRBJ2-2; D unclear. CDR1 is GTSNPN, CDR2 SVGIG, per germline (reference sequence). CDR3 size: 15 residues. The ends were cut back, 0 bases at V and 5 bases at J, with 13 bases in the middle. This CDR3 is CAWSVQQIGTGELFF. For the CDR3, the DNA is TGTGCCTGGAGTGTGCAACAGATCGGTACCGGGGAGCTGTTTTTT.

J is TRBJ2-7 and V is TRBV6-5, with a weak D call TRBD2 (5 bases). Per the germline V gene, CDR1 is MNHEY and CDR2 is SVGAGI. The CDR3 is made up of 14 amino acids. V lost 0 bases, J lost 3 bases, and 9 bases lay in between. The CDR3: CASSYSGIHYEQYF. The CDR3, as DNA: TGTGCCAGCAGTTACTCCGGGATCCACTACGAGCAGTACTTC.

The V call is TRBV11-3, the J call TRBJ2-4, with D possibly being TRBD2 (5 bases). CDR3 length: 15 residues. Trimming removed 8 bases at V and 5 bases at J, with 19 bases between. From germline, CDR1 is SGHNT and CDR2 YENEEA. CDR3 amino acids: CASAKGAPFENIQYF. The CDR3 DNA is TGTGCCAGCGCCAAGGGAGCTCCCTTCGAAAACATTCAGTACTTC.

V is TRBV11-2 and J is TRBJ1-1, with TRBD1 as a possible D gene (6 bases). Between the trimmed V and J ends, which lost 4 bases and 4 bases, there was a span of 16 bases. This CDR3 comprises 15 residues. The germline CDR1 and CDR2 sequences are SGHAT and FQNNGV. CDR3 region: CASSSSTGWVTEAFF. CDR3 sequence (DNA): TGTGCCAGCAGCTCCTCTACAGGGTGGGTCACTGAAGCTTTCTTT.

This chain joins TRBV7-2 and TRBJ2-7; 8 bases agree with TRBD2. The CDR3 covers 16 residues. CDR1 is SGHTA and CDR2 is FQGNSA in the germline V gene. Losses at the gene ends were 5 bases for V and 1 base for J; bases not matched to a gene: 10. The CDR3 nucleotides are TGTGCCAGCAGCCCCCGCCTGGTAGCGGGGTCCTACGAGCAGTACTTC. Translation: CASSPRLVAGSYEQYF.

The CDR3 spells CASSQRTGLGSPLHF. CDR3 nucleotides: TGCGCCAGCAGCCAAAGGACAGGGCTAGGCTCACCCCTCCACTTT. The V call is TRBV4-3, the J call TRBJ1-6, with TRBD1 identical over 8 bases. V lost 2 bases to trimming and J lost 10 bases; unmatched junction nucleotides: 7. The CDR3 sequence is 15 residues long. The germline V gene encodes CDR1 LGHNA and CDR2 YSLEER.

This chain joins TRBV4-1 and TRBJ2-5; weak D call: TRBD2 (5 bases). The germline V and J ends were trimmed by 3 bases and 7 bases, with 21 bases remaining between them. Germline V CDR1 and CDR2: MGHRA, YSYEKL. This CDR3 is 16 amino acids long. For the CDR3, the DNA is TGCGCCAGCAGCCATCCAACTAGGGAACGAGTTGCGACCCAGTACTTC. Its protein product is CASSHPTRERVATQYF.

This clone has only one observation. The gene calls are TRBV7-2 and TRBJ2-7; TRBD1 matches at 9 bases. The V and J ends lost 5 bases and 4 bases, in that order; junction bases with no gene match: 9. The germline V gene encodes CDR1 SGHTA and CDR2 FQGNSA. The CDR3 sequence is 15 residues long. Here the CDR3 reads CASSHRTGAIYEQYF. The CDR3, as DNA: TGTGCCAGCAGCCATAGGACAGGGGCAATTTACGAGCAGTACTTC.

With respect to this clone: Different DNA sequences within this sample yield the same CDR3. Here the CDR3 DNA reads TGTGCCAGCAGCGTAGCCGTGAACACTGAAGCTTTCTTT. Protein sequence: CASSVAVNTEAFF. The chain joins TRBV9 to TRBJ1-1; no clear D gene. CDR1 and CDR2 (germline): SGDLS, YYNGEE. Trimming pared 0 bases from V and 0 bases from J, leaving 3 bases between. This CDR3 spans 13 amino acids.

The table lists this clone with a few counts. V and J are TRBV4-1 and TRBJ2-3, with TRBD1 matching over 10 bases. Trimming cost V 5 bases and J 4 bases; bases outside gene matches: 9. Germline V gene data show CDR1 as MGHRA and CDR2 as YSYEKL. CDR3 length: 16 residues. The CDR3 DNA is TGCGCCAGCAGCGAGGTGGGACAGGGGTTGGCAGATACGCAGTATTTT. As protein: CASSEVGQGLADTQYF.

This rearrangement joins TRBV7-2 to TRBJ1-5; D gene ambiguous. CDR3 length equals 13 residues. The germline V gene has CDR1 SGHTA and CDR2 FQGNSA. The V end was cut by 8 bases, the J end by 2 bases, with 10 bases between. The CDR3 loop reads CASARRGNQPQHF. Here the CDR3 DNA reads TGTGCCAGCGCCCGACGGGGCAATCAGCCCCAGCATTTT.

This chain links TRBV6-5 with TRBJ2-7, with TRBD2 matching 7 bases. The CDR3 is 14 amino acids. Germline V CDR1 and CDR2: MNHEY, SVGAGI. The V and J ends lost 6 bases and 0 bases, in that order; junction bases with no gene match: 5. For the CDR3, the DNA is TGTGCCAGCAGCCTAGCGGATAGCTCCTACGAGCAGTACTTC. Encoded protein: CASSLADSSYEQYF.

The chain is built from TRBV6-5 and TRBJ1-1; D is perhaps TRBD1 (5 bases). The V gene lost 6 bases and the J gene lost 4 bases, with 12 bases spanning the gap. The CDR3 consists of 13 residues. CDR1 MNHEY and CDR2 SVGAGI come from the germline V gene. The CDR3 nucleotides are TGTGCCAGCAGCCCAGGGATCGGCACTGAAGCTTTCTTT. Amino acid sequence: CASSPGIGTEAFF.

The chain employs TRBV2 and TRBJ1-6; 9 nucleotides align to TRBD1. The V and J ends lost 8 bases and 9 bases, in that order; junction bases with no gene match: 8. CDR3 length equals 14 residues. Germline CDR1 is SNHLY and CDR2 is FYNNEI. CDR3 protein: CASGGTGQGSPLHF. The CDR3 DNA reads TGTGCCAGCGGGGGGACAGGGCAGGGTTCACCCCTCCACTTT. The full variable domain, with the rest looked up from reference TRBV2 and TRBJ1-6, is EPEVTQTPSHQVTQMGQEVILRCVPISNHLYFYWYRQILGQKVEFLVSFYNNEISEKSEIFDDQFSVERPDGSNFTLKIRSTKLEDSAMYFCASGGTGQGSPLHFGNGTRLTVT.

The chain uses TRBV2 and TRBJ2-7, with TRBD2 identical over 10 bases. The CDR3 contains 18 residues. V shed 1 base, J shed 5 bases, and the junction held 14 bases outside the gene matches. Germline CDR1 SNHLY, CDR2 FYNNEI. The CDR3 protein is CASSEVVASGSWKDEQYF. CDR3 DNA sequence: TGTGCCAGCAGTGAAGTCGTGGCTAGCGGGAGCTGGAAGGACGAGCAGTACTTC.

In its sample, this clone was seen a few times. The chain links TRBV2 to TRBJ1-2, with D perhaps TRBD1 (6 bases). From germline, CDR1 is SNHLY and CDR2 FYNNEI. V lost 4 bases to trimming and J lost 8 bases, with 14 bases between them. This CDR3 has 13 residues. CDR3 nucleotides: TGTGCCAGCAGTGTCGCAGGGGCGGAAGGCTACACCTTC. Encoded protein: CASSVAGAEGYTF.

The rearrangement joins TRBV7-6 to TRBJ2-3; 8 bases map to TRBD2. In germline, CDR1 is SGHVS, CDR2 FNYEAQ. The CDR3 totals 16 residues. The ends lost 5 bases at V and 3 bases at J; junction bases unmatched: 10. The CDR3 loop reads CASSQSGRARTDTQYF. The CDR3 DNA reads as TGTGCCAGCAGCCAATCCGGGAGGGCCCGTACAGATACGCAGTATTTT.

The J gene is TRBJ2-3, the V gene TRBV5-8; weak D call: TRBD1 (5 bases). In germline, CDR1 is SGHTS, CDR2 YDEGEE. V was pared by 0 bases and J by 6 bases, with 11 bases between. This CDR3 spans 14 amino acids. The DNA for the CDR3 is TGTGCCAGCAGCTTGGCGGACAAGTTGGATACGCAGTATTTT. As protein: CASSLADKLDTQYF.

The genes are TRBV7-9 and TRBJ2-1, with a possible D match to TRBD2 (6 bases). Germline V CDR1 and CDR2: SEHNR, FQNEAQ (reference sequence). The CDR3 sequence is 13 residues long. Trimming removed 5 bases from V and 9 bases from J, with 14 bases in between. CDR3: CASSRTGDSEQFF. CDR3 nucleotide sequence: TGTGCCAGCAGCCGAACGGGAGATAGTGAGCAGTTCTTC.

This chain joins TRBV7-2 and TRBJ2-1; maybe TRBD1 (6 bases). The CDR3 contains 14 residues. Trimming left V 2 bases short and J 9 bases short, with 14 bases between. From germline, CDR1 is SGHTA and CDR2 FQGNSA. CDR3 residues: CASSLSTGSFEQFF. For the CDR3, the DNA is TGTGCCAGCAGCTTAAGCACAGGGTCTTTTGAGCAGTTCTTC.

CDR3 protein: CASSLGGFRNEQFF. CDR3 in DNA: TGTGCCAGTAGCCTAGGAGGGTTCCGGAATGAGCAGTTCTTC. The chain combines TRBV19 with TRBJ2-1, with TRBD2 as a possible D gene (6 bases). CDR1 LNHDA and CDR2 SQIVND come from the germline V gene (reference sequence). The CDR3 is made up of 14 amino acids. Trimming removed 6 bases at V and 7 bases at J, with 16 bases between.

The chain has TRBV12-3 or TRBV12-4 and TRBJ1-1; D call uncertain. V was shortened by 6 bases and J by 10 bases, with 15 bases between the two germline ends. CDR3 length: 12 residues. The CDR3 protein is CASRNFTAGAFF. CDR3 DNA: TGTGCCAGCAGGAACTTCACAGCAGGAGCTTTCTTT.